This T cell receptor (beta chain) comes out of a study of a mutant IDH1 vaccine in newly diagnosed glioma. The overall study: In weeks 1, 3, 5, 7, 11, 15, 19 and 23, patients were vaccinated. Patients were started on vaccination 4-6 weeks after radiotherapy alone, or with temozolomide cycles. Treated patients, about 62% male and roughly 38% female, averaged around 40 years of age. Therapy received beforehand was radiotherapy, temozolomide, or both, with most patients given both.

This CDR3 has 12 residues. Trimming shortened V by 4 bases and J by 2 bases, and 5 bases separated the two germline ends. The germline V gene encodes CDR1 SGHDT and CDR2 YYEEEE. As to this clone: The antigen is not known.

The assay was immunoSEQ multiplex PCR, and TCRdb's table has in-frame clones only and misses some. This sample yields 77,000 or so clones, of which about 85% are seen a single time; 0.77% belongs to the top ten. Time point meaning: week 23, last vaccination. The investigators gave 300 ug of mutant IDH1 20-mer peptide in each vaccine dose, together with topical imiquimod. The chain uses TRBV5-6 and TRBJ2-3; no clear D gene. The clonotype was recovered from a woman aged 50 to 60 with glioma. Sequencing used PBMCs, obtained from a glioma patient whose treatment included an IDH1 peptide vaccine. CDR3 residues: CASSLDTDTQYF. The CDR3 DNA reads TGTGCCAGCAGCCTCGACACAGATACGCAGTATTTT. The full variable domain, with the rest looked up from reference TRBV5-6 and TRBJ2-3, is DAGVTQSPTHLIKTRGQQVTLRCSPKSGHDTVSWYQQALGQGPQFIFQYYEEEERQRGNFPDRFSGHQFPNYSSELNVNALLLGDSALYLCASSLDTDTQYFGPGTRLTVL.